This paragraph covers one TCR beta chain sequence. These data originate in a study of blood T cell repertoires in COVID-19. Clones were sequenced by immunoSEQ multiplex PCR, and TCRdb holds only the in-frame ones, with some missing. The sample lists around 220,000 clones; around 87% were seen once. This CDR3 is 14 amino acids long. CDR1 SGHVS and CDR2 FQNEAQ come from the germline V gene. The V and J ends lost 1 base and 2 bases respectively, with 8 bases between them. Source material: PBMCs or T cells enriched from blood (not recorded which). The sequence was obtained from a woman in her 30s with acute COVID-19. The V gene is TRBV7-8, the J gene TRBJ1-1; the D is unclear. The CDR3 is CASSLGTVNTEAFF. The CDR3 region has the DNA TGTGCCAGCAGCTTAGGTACGGTCAACACTGAAGCTTTCTTT.